This TCR beta chain was profiled in a study of blood T cell repertoires in COVID-19. About the study: Spain, Italy and the United States supplied samples that represented acute and convalescent COVID-19. PBMCs, B-cell-depleted T cells, or T cells were the source of the cDNA or gDNA that made up the material.

After removal of 11 bases from V and 8 bases from J, the junction contained 3 bases not matched to a gene. Germline loops: CDR1 MNHNY, CDR2 SVGAGI (reference sequence). CDR3 length: 12 residues. Authors' analysis steps: Reference gene primer amplification yielded estimated nucleated cell counts. Assay: immunoSEQ multiplex PCR; the TCRdb copy retains only in-frame clones and omits some. The V and J calls and clone size are taken from that table; D and trimming were inferred from the DNA. The sample consists of about 78,000 clones, 90% of them appearing once. Sequencing was carried out using peripheral blood. The TCR originated in a woman in her fifties or sixties in a cohort sampled during active COVID-19. This chain joins TRBV6-6 and TRBJ1-6, with 10 positions matching TRBD1. The CDR3 sequence is CALGTGDSPLHF. The CDR3 region has the DNA TGTGCCTTAGGGACAGGGGATTCACCCCTCCACTTT.